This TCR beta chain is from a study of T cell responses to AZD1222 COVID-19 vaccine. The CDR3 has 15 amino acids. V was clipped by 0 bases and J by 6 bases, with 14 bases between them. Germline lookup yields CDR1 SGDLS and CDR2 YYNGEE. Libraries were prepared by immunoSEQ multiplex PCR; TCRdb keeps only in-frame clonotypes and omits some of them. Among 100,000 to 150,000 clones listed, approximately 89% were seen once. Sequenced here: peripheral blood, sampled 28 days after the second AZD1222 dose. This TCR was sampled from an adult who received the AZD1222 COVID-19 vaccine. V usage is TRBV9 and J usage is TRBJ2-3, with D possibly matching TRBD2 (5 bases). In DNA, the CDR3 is TGTGCCAGCAGCGTAGGAGCGGTGGGCCTCGATACGCAGTATTTT. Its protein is CASSVGAVGLDTQYF.